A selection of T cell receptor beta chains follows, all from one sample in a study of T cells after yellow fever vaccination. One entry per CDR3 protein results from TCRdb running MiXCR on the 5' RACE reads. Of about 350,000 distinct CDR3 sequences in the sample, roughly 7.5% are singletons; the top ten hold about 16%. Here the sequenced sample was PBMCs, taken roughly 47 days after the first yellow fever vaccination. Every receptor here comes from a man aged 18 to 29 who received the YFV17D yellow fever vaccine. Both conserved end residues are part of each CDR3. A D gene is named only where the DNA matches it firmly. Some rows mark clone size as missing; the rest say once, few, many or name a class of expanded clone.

CASSPWDSNNEQFF | TGTGCCAGCAGTCCCTGGGACAGCAACAATGAGCAGTTCTTC | . | TRBJ2-1 | TRBV12-3/TRBV12-4 | TRBD1
CANPDRASTDTQYF | TGTGCCAACCCAGACAGGGCTAGCACAGATACGCAGTATTTT | few | TRBJ2-3 | TRBV2 | TRBD1
CASSLQVNTEAFF | TGTGCCAGCAGTTTACAGGTGAACACTGAAGCTTTCTTT | many | TRBJ1-1 | TRBV12-3/TRBV12-4 | .
CADSRDRDGYTF | TGTGCAGACTCCAGGGATCGTGATGGCTACACCTTC | . | TRBJ1-2 | TRBV7-2 | .
CASSLDRSSYNSPLHF | TGCGCCAGCAGCCTCGACAGGAGCTCCTATAATTCACCCCTCCACTTT | . | TRBJ1-6 | TRBV4-3 | .
CASSPGADSNQPQHF | TGCGCCAGCAGCCCCGGGGCAGATAGCAATCAGCCCCAGCATTTT | many | TRBJ1-5 | TRBV5-1 | .
CSARGLAGGLETQYF | TGCAGTGCTAGAGGTCTAGCGGGGGGCCTAGAGACCCAGTACTTC | few | TRBJ2-5 | TRBV20-1 | TRBD2
CASSLSPITDGYTF | TGTGCTAGCAGCTTATCTCCGATAACTGATGGCTACACCTTC | few | TRBJ1-2 | TRBV7-7 | .
CASSVNVGGAGNTIYF | TGTGCCAGCTCAGTCAACGTTGGAGGGGCTGGAAACACCATATATTTT | . | TRBJ1-3 | TRBV18 | .
CASTGGSDTQYF | TGTGCCAGCACTGGAGGGTCGGATACGCAGTATTTT | few | TRBJ2-3 | TRBV7-9 | .
CASRGPPGANEKLFF | TGTGCCAGCAGAGGACCACCCGGGGCTAATGAAAAACTGTTTTTT | . | TRBJ1-4 | TRBV12-3/TRBV12-4 | .
CASSPRENEKLFF | TGCGCCAGCAGCCCCCGGGAGAATGAAAAACTGTTTTTT | many | TRBJ1-4 | TRBV5-1 | .
CASSLSRGQYF | TGTGCCAGCAGTTTATCCCGGGGACAGTACTTC | . | TRBJ2-7 | TRBV28 | .